This T cell receptor beta chain was profiled in a study of blood T cell repertoires in COVID-19. Background on the study: PBMCs, B-cell-depleted T cells, or T cells were the source of the cDNA or gDNA that made up the material.

V lost 3 bases and J lost 3; bases outside the gene matches: 4. The CDR3 is made up of 14 amino acids. The germline gives CDR1 SGHRS, CDR2 YFSETQ. TCRdb's copy holds only in-frame clones and misses some; the assay was immunoSEQ multiplex PCR. The sample records about 110,000 clones, 81% being singletons. The chain couples TRBV5-1 to TRBJ1-2; TRBD1 matches at 8 bases. Sequencing input: peripheral blood. The receptor was isolated from a man older than 75 with acute or convalescent COVID-19. CDR3 in DNA: TGCGCCAGCAGCTCCGCAGGGGGCGACTATGGCTACACCTTC. Its translation is CASSSAGGDYGYTF.